Below, 14 T cell receptor beta chains from the same sample are listed, as sequenced in a study of response to subunit inactivated influenza vaccine listed by TCRdb under 2018. The library was obtained by RT-PCR. The data were produced on an Illumina HiSeq 2500. TCRdb trimmed the raw reads at Q25, called clones with MiXCR and kept productive beta chains. Every distinct CDR3 protein forms one entry, paired with its most common genes and DNA. For this sample the table gives over 150,000 distinct CDR3 sequences, of which about 10% were detected only once. Clones ranked in the top ten supply around 35% of the sample. The input for sequencing was CD8+ T cells sorted from PBMCs, taken around 2 years after vaccination. These receptors were collected from a man aged 50 to 69 who received an inactivated influenza vaccine. Donor details come from another sample of the same person, matched by shared clones.

In this sample, this clonotype turned up a few times. V usage is TRBV6-2 or TRBV6-3 and J usage is TRBJ2-7; 7 bases fit TRBD1. The V segment lost 8 bases and the J segment 4 bases; nucleotides outside the gene matches: 11. This CDR3 is 14 amino acids long. CDR1 is MNHEY, CDR2 SVGEGT, per germline. This chain's CDR3 is CASFPGQHAYEQYF. Written as DNA, the CDR3 is TGTGCCAGCTTTCCGGGACAGCACGCGTACGAGCAGTACTTC.

This chain joins TRBV4-1 and TRBJ1-2, with D unresolved. Germline assignment: CDR1 MGHRA and CDR2 YSYEKL. V lost 0 bases to trimming and J lost 8 bases, with 4 bases between them. The CDR3 totals 11 residues. The CDR3 protein is CASSQDTGYTF. The CDR3 coding sequence is TGCGCCAGCAGCCAAGATACAGGCTACACCTTC.

The rearrangement joins TRBV27 to TRBJ1-5; TRBD1 matches at 7 bases. The germline gives CDR1 MNHEY, CDR2 SMNVEV (reference sequence). The CDR3 totals 14 residues. The ends lost 4 bases at V and 6 bases at J; junction bases unmatched: 6. The CDR3 protein is CASSWTGDSQPQHF. CDR3 bases: TGTGCCAGCAGTTGGACAGGCGATAGTCAGCCCCAGCATTTT.

This chain joins TRBV4-1 and TRBJ1-1; D is uncertain. Germline V CDR1 and CDR2: MGHRA, YSYEKL. This CDR3 comprises 17 residues. V lost 4 bases and J 0 bases, leaving 18 bases between the germline ends. CDR3: CASSPDRGPLMNTEAFF. As DNA, the CDR3 is TGCGCCAGCAGCCCGGACCGAGGGCCCCTCATGAACACTGAAGCTTTCTTT.

This clonotype was detected only a few times. The V gene is TRBV7-9, the J gene TRBJ2-1; 10 nucleotides line up with TRBD2. Germline V gene sequence: CDR1 SEHNR, CDR2 FQNEAQ (reference sequence). There are 14 residues in the CDR3. V was clipped by 1 base and J by 10 bases; unmatched bases: 4. As DNA, the CDR3 is TGTGCCAGCAGCTTAGGCCGACTAGCGGGCGAGCAGTTCTTC. Residues: CASSLGRLAGEQFF.

V usage is TRBV15 and J usage is TRBJ2-1, with TRBD2 identical over 12 bases. This CDR3 contains 18 residues. V lost 1 base to trimming and J lost 0 bases; unmatched junction nucleotides: 4. The germline V gene has CDR1 LNHNV and CDR2 YYDKDF (reference sequence). DNA of the CDR3: TGTGCCACCAGCAGAGGTCTAGCGGGGGGGCCCTCCTACAATGAGCAGTTCTTC. Translated: CATSRGLAGGPSYNEQFF.

In this sample, this clonotype turned up a few times. The V call is TRBV28, the J call TRBJ2-1; D tentatively reads TRBD1 or TRBD2 (5 bases each). Germline CDR1 is MDHEN and CDR2 is SYDVKM. The CDR3 extends over 15 amino acids. Trimming removed 3 bases from V and 9 bases from J, with 18 bases in between. CDR3 coding DNA: TGTGCCAGCAGTTTTAGGGGACCTAGCTACGGTGAGCAGTTCTTC. Protein sequence: CASSFRGPSYGEQFF.

This clonotype was seen more than once but under ten times. The chain carries TRBV29-1 and TRBJ2-2; the D is unclear. This CDR3 contains 13 residues. Germline V gives CDR1 SQVTM, CDR2 ANQGSEA. V shed 6 bases and J shed 0 bases, with 8 bases lying between them. CDR3 amino acids: CSVETPNTGELFF. CDR3 DNA: TGCAGCGTCGAAACACCGAACACCGGGGAGCTGTTTTTT.

Only a few counts were recorded for this clonotype. V and J are TRBV29-1 and TRBJ1-5, with no clear D. The V gene's germline CDR1 is SQVTM and CDR2 ANQGSEA. CDR3 length: 13 residues. The V end lost 3 bases, the J end lost 1 base, and 7 bases lay between the germline ends. CDR3 amino acids: CSVDIGSNQPQHF. In DNA, the CDR3 is TGCAGCGTTGACATTGGGAGCAATCAGCCCCAGCATTTT.

This clonotype was detected many times. The chain links TRBV4-3 to TRBJ2-1; D not certain. CDR3 length: 12 residues. The V end was cut by 8 bases, the J end by 4 bases, with 9 bases between. Germline CDR1 is LGHNA and CDR2 is YSLEER. The CDR3 region is CASSPGYNEQFF. The CDR3 DNA follows: TGCGCCAGCTCCCCCGGGTACAATGAGCAGTTCTTC.

The chain combines TRBV12-3 or TRBV12-4 with TRBJ2-3; 10 bases map to TRBD2. Trimming at V came to 5 bases and at J to 2 bases, leaving 13 bases not matched to a gene. The CDR3 is made up of 18 amino acids. The CDR3 DNA is TGTGCCAGCAGTCTTCTTTTTCTAGCGGGGGCCCCCACAGATACGCAGTATTTT. This gives the protein CASSLLFLAGAPTDTQYF.

This chain joins TRBV28 and TRBJ2-3, with a possible D match to TRBD1 (5 bases). The germline V gene encodes CDR1 MDHEN and CDR2 SYDVKM. This CDR3 region has 19 residues. Trimming pared 5 bases from V and 0 bases from J, leaving 24 bases between. The CDR3 region is CASSPFFMGSAGSTDTQYF. The CDR3 DNA sequence: TGTGCCAGCAGTCCATTCTTCATGGGGTCTGCAGGGAGCACAGATACGCAGTATTTT.

This clonotype appeared a few times. The DNA for the CDR3 is TGTGCCAGCAGCTTAGGTTCCCTTAGAGCTTTCTTT. The encoded protein is CASSLGSLRAFF. This chain uses TRBV11-1 with TRBJ1-1; D ambiguous. In germline, CDR1 is SGHAT, CDR2 FQDESV (reference sequence). The CDR3 contains 12 residues. Trimming removed 1 base at V and 10 bases at J, with 10 bases between.

This clonotype has ten or more counts. This chain joins TRBV12-3 or TRBV12-4 and TRBJ1-3, with D unclear. Trimming pared 3 bases from V and 5 bases from J, leaving 14 bases between. This CDR3 spans 15 amino acids. CDR3: CASSFGSGVRNTIYF. The CDR3 DNA reads TGTGCCAGCAGTTTCGGATCTGGTGTGAGAAACACCATATATTTT.